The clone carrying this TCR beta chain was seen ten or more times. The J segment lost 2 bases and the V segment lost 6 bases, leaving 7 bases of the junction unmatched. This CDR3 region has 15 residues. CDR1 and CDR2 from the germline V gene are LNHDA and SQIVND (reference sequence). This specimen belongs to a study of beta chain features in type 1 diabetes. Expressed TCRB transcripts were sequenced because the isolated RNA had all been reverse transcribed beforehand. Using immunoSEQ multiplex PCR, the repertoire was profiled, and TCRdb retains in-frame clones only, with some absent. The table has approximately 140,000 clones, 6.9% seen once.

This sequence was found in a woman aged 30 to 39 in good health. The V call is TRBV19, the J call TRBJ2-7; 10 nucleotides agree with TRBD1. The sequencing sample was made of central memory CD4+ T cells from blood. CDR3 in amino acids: CASSLTGGDPYEQYF. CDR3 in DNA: TGTGCCAGTAGCCTGACAGGGGGCGATCCCTACGAGCAGTACTTC.